This T cell receptor beta chain appears in the sequencing data of a study of OX40 agonist ivuxolimab in advanced cancers. As for the study in general: The group had a mean age of 60 years, ranged from 23 to 79, and was 75% to 85% male. Three patients responded partially, comprising one with hepatocellular carcinoma and two with cutaneous melanoma.

Germline values: CDR1 WSHSY, CDR2 SAAADI. The CDR3 covers 18 residues. J lost 0 bases, V lost 4 bases, and 11 bases had no gene match. Findings of the study overall: CD4+ and CD8+ blood T cells expanded clonally by week 6 at 0.1 to 3.0 mg/kg.

Some clones are missing from TCRdb's copy, which holds only in-frame ones; the method was immunoSEQ multiplex PCR. This table holds about 77,000 clones, roughly 85% found once. The sample holds one count of this clone. Antigen: not known. The receptor comes from an adult with an advanced solid tumor such as melanoma, head and neck, liver or kidney cancer. Sequenced material: CD4+ or CD8+ T cells sorted from blood, taken in a trial of the OX40 agonist ivuxolimab. The chain uses TRBV10-2 and TRBJ2-7; 11 nucleotides line up with TRBD2. DNA for the CDR3: TGCGCCAGCAGTGGAACTAGCGGGGGCCAACTAAGCTCCTACGAGCAGTACTTC. This codes for CASSGTSGGQLSSYEQYF.